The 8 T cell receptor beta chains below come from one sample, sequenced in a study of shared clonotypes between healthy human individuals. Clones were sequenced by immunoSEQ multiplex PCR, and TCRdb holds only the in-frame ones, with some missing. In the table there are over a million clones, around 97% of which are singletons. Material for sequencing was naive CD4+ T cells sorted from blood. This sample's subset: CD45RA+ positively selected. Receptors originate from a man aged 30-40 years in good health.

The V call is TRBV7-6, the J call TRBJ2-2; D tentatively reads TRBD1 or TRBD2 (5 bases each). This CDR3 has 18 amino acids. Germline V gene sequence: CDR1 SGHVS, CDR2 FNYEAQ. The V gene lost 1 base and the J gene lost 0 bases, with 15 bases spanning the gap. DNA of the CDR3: TGTGCCAGCAGCTTAGTGGGAGACAGTAGGGCGAACACCGGGGAGCTGTTTTTT. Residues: CASSLVGDSRANTGELFF.

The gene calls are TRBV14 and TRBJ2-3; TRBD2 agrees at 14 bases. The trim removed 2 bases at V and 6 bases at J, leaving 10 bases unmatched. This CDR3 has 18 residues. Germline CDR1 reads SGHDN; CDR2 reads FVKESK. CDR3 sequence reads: CASSQPPGLAGDLDTQYF. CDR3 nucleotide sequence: TGTGCCAGCAGCCAACCCCCGGGACTAGCGGGAGATTTGGATACGCAGTATTTT.

CDR3 in DNA: TGCGCCAGCAGCTTGGGGATTTGGGGGGATAACGAGCAGTACTTC. This translates into CASSLGIWGDNEQYF. The V call is TRBV5-1, the J call TRBJ2-7, with a weak D call TRBD2 (6 bases). Germline CDR1 and CDR2: SGHRS and YFSETQ. CDR3 length equals 15 residues. Trimming removed 0 bases from V and 5 bases from J, with 15 bases in between.

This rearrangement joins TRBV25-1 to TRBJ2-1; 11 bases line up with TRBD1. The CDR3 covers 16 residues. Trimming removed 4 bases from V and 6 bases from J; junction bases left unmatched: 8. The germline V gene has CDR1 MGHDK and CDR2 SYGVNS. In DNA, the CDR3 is TGTGCCAGCAGTGGGAATCCGGGACAGGGGGGCAATGAGCAGTTCTTC. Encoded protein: CASSGNPGQGGNEQFF.

CDR3 in DNA: TGTGCCAGCAGCCTCCCCTCCAGCCCAAACTATGGCTACACCTTC. This codes for CASSLPSSPNYGYTF. The chain has TRBV7-9 and TRBJ1-2, with D unresolved. Trimming removed 5 bases from V and 2 bases from J, with 15 bases in between. The germline V gene encodes CDR1 SEHNR and CDR2 FQNEAQ (reference sequence). There are 15 residues in the CDR3.

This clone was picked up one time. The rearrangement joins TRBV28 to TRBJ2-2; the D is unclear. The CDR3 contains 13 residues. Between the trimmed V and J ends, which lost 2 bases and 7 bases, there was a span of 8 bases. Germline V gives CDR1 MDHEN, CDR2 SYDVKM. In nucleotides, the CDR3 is TGTGCCAGCAGTTTAAATAGCCACGGGGAGCTGTTTTTT. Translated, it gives CASSLNSHGELFF. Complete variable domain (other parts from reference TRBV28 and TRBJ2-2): DVKVTQSSRYLVKRTGEKVFLECVQDMDHENMFWYRQDPGLGLRLIYFSYDVKMKEKGDIPEGYSVSREKKERFSLILESASTNQTSMYLCASSLNSHGELFFGEGSRLTVL.

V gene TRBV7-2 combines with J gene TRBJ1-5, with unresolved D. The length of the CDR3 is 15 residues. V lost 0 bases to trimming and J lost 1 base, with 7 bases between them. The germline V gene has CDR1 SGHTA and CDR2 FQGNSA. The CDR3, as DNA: TGTGCCAGCAGCTTAGCGGGGTCGAGCAATCAGCCCCAGCATTTT. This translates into CASSLAGSSNQPQHF.

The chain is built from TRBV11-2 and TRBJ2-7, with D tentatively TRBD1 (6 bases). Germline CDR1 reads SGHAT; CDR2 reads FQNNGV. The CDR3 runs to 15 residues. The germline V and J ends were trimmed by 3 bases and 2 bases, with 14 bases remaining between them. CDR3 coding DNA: TGTGCCAGCAGCTTTACAGGGTTGGTCGCCTACGAGCAGTACTTC. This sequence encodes CASSFTGLVAYEQYF.